This TCR beta chain was documented in a study of T cells in Graves' hyperthyroidism and ophthalmopathy. About the study: Peripheral blood samples were taken at initial diagnosis, prior to any treatment. Study-wide points: Using 13 V-J features, a model discriminated ophthalmopathy from stable hyperthyroidism. Blood samples included most of the expanded thyroid clonotypes exceeding 0.001.

A remark on this clonotype: The antigen remains unidentified.

Template material for amplifying TCR beta CDR3 regions consisted of RNA transcripts. Primed by the HTBI set, a first-round RT-PCR was run on the TCR CDR3. MiXCR, run by TCRdb on the multiplex PCR reads, gives a single entry per CDR3 protein. Here the sample spans 600,000 to 700,000 distinct CDR3 sequences, roughly 14% being singletons. This sample holds PBMCs from 8.5 to 10 ml fresh peripheral blood. CDR3 length: 15 residues. With V trimmed by 3 bases and J by 5 bases, 8 bases remained unmatched. This TCR derives from a woman between 35 and 50 years old with Graves' ophthalmopathy. The J gene is TRBJ2-5, the V gene TRBV12-3 or TRBV12-4; 8 nucleotides match TRBD1. Sequences were obtained from blood. CDR3 DNA: TGTGCCAGCAGTTTCCCCAGGGGGCGCCGGGAGACCCAGTACTTC. Translated, it gives CASSFPRGRRETQYF.